This T cell receptor (beta chain) was documented in a study of CD8 T cells in ankylosing spondylitis (dated by TCRdb to the late 2010s). General notes on the study: To find TCR variants linked to disease, the study profiled T cell receptor beta repertoires in ankylosing spondylitis patients and healthy donors. The full study cohort was made up of about 25 ankylosing spondylitis patients and about a hundred healthy donors. Peripheral blood was sampled, and synovial fluid was also collected from ankylosing spondylitis patients.

TCRdb lists the instrument as Illumina HiSeq 2500. Quantitative 5'-RACE with molecular barcodes was the method used to prepare the TCR beta libraries. The paper's processing steps were these. To identify disease-linked TCR variants, a new computational method was used, one built on a probabilistic model of VDJ rearrangement. TCRdb's own reprocessing of the public reads used fastp at Q25 and MiXCR and kept productive beta chains. Identical CDR3 protein sequences are pooled into one entry, listed with their most common genes and DNA. These V and J calls derive from TCRdb rather than the authors' analysis. The table for this sample lists about 840,000 distinct CDR3 sequences; approximately 12% of them were counted only once. The ten largest clones capture under 0.6% of the sample. General findings and caveats noted by the study authors: Significant enrichment of the disease-linked clones was reported in matched synovial fluid samples from ankylosing spondylitis patients. Blood from ankylosing spondylitis patients appeared to be characterized by a TCR beta motif composed of eight or nine highly homologous amino acid variants. The disease-linked clones showed a CD8+ phenotype and occurred at relatively low frequencies in peripheral blood. Some motif variants were previously reported in synovial fluid and blood of reactive arthritis patients, suggesting common disease-initiation mechanisms.

Of note for this clonotype: This receptor's antigen is unknown. Base qualities were left out, and no much larger clone turns up one base away.

In the germline V gene, CDR1 corresponds to SGHVS and CDR2 to FNYEAQ. The CDR3 goes from the cysteine to the phenylalanine over 16 residues. The CDR3 DNA has 48 bases and is translated from base 1. V and J are truncated by 3 bases and 1 base respectively, leaving an intervening sequence of 14 bases. The sequence was collected from a male donor with ankylosing spondylitis. The V and J segments used are TRBV7-6 and TRBJ2-3; perhaps TRBD2 is the D gene, with 6 bases matching. The sequenced material came from blood, either unsorted or a sorted T cell fraction (not recorded which). The CDR3 sequence is CASSFFRDWGTDTQYF. The sequenced DNA is TGTGCCAGCAGCTTTTTTCGGGACTGGGGCACAGATACGCAGTATTTT.